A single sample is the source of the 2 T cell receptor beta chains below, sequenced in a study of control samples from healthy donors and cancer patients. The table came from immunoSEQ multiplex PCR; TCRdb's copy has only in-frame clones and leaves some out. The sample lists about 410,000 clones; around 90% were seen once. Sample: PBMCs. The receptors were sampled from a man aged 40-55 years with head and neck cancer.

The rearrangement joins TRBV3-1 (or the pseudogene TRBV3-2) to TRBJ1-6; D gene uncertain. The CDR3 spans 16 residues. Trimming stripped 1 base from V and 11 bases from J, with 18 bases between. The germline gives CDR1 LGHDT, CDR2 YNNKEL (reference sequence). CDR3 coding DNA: TGTGCCAGCAGCCAAGCGCCTATGACGGGAGGGACACCCCTCCACTTT. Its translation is CASSQAPMTGGTPLHF.

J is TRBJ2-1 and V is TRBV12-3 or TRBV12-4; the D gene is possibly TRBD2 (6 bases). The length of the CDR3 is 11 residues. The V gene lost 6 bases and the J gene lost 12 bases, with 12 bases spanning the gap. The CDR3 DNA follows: TGTGCCAGCAGGGAGGGGATGTGGCAGTTCTTC. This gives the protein CASREGMWQFF.